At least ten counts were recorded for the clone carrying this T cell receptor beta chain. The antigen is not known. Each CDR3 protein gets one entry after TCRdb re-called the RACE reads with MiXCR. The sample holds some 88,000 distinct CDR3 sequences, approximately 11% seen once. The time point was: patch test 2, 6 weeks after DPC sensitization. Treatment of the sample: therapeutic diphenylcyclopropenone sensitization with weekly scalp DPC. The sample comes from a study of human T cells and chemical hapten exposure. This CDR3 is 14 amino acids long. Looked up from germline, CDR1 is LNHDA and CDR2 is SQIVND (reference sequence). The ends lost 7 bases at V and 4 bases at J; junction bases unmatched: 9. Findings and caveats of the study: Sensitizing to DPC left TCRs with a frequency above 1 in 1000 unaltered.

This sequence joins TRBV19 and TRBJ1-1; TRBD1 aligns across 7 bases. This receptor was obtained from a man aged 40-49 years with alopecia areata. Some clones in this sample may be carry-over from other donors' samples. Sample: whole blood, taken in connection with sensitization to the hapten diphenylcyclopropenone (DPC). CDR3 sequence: CASTPRQGSTEAFF. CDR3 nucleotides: TGTGCCAGTACCCCCCGACAGGGAAGCACTGAAGCTTTCTTT.